What follows are 27 T cell receptor beta chains derived from one specimen sequenced in a study of blood T cell repertoires in COVID-19. Measured with immunoSEQ multiplex PCR; TCRdb has only the in-frame clones, and not every one. The table has around 70,000 clones, around 78% seen once. Material for sequencing was peripheral blood. The receptors originated from a human donor in a cohort sampled during active COVID-19.

This chain connects TRBV12-3 or TRBV12-4 to TRBJ1-1; maybe TRBD1 (6 bases). The CDR3 spans 13 residues. Trimming pared 3 bases from V and 7 bases from J, leaving 12 bases between. CDR3: CASSLNKQGEAFF. CDR3 DNA: TGTGCCAGCAGTTTGAATAAACAGGGTGAAGCTTTCTTT.

V and J are TRBV28 and TRBJ2-5, with D tentatively TRBD1 (5 bases). The CDR3 has 13 residues. V lost 4 bases and J 5 bases, leaving 11 bases between the germline ends. Germline values: CDR1 MDHEN, CDR2 SYDVKM. The CDR3 sequence: CASSWQGGETQYF. Here the CDR3 DNA reads TGTGCCAGCAGTTGGCAGGGTGGGGAGACCCAGTACTTC.

The V and J genes are TRBV5-4 and TRBJ1-3; TRBD1 matches at 9 bases. The V gene end was trimmed by 2 bases and the J gene end by 10 bases; junction bases not matched to a gene: 10. This CDR3 is built from 15 residues. Germline V gene sequence: CDR1 SGHNT, CDR2 YYREEE (reference sequence). The CDR3 reads CASSFRTGEAGTIYF. The CDR3 DNA reads TGTGCCAGCAGCTTTCGGACAGGGGAAGCAGGTACCATATATTTT.

CDR3 DNA sequence: TGTGCCAGCCGACAGGGTAAGGTGAACGAGCAGTACTTC. Amino acids: CASRQGKVNEQYF. This chain connects TRBV19 to TRBJ2-7, with 7 nucleotides matching TRBD1. The germline V gene has CDR1 LNHDA and CDR2 SQIVND (reference sequence). The junction had 10 bases not matched to a gene; V was cut back by 9 bases and J by 5 bases. This CDR3 contains 13 residues.

V gene TRBV11-2 combines with J gene TRBJ2-5, with a possible D match to TRBD1 (6 bases). CDR3 length equals 15 residues. V gave up 5 bases and J gave up 2 bases, with 15 bases separating them. Germline-derived CDR1 and CDR2 are SGHAT and FQNNGV. The CDR3 here is CASSIGGQTQETQYF. CDR3 DNA sequence: TGTGCCAGCAGCATAGGGGGACAAACACAAGAGACCCAGTACTTC.

J is TRBJ2-7 and V is TRBV7-6; D is perhaps TRBD1 (6 bases). Germline V lookup: CDR1 SGHVS, CDR2 FNYEAQ. The CDR3 loop spans 15 amino acids. Trimming pared 5 bases from V and 0 bases from J, leaving 14 bases between. DNA for the CDR3: TGTGCCAGCAGCGCCCAGGGGCAGACCTCCTACGAGCAGTACTTC. Its translation is CASSAQGQTSYEQYF.

This chain links TRBV7-6 with TRBJ2-7; 8 positions agree with TRBD1. The V and J ends lost 0 bases and 4 bases, in that order; junction bases with no gene match: 8. The CDR3 covers 16 residues. Germline V gene lookup returns CDR1 SGHVS and CDR2 FNYEAQ. The CDR3 DNA reads as TGTGCCAGCAGCTTAGCGCCGGCCACAGGGGGGTACGAGCAGTACTTC. This gives the protein CASSLAPATGGYEQYF. Full variable domain (outside the CDR3, taken from reference TRBV7-6 and TRBJ2-7): GAGVSQSPRYKVTKRGQDVALRCDPISGHVSLYWYRQALGQGPEFLTYFNYEAQQDKSGLPNDRFSAERPEGSISTLTIQRTEQRDSAMYRCASSLAPATGGYEQYFGPGTRLTVT.

The rearrangement joins TRBV19 to TRBJ1-5, with 7 bases fitting TRBD1. This CDR3 spans 15 amino acids. V lost 2 bases to trimming and J lost 5 bases; unmatched junction nucleotides: 6. Germline CDR1 is LNHDA and CDR2 is SQIVND (reference sequence). CDR3 sequence (DNA): TGTGCCAGTAGTATACAGGGGGTCCGGGATCAGCCCCAGCATTTT. This gives the protein CASSIQGVRDQPQHF.

The V call is TRBV29-1, the J call TRBJ1-2; 7 bases are shared with TRBD1. Unmatched junction bases numbered 2, after V lost 5 bases and J lost 5 bases. CDR3 size: 11 residues. CDR1 is SQVTM and CDR2 is ANQGSEA in the germline V gene. DNA for the CDR3: TGCAGCGTTCAGGGGGATTATGGCTACACCTTC. Its protein is CSVQGDYGYTF.

This clone appeared a single time. The rearrangement joins TRBV9 to TRBJ1-3; 9 bases fit TRBD1. Germline CDR1 is SGDLS and CDR2 is YYNGEE. The CDR3 loop spans 19 amino acids. V trimming: 2 bases; J trimming: 0 bases; junction bases outside the gene matches: 12. CDR3 nucleotides: TGTGCCAGCAGCGTGGCTTTAACCGGGACAGGGCCCTCTGGAAACACCATATATTTT. Translated, it gives CASSVALTGTGPSGNTIYF.

In its sample, this clone was seen a few times. The chain is built from TRBV28 and TRBJ2-7; possibly TRBD2 for D (6 bases). The CDR3 has 14 amino acids. V lost 3 bases to trimming and J lost 4 bases, with 13 bases between them. Germline V gene sequence: CDR1 MDHEN, CDR2 SYDVKM. The CDR3 loop reads CASSFQLAPYEQYF. The CDR3 DNA reads as TGTGCCAGCAGTTTTCAACTAGCTCCATACGAGCAGTACTTC.

This sequence joins TRBV2 and TRBJ2-5; TRBD2 matches 10 bases. V shed 1 base and J 7 bases; nucleotides not matched to a gene: 0. The germline V gene encodes CDR1 SNHLY and CDR2 FYNNEI. The length of the CDR3 is 13 residues. CDR3 nucleotide sequence: TGTGCCAGCAGTGAAGGACTAGCGGGGACCCAGTACTTC. It encodes CASSEGLAGTQYF.

The CDR3 region is CASSRRDRVVSYGYTF. In DNA form, the CDR3 reads TGTGCCAGCAGCCGGAGGGACAGGGTGGTGAGCTATGGCTACACCTTC. The rearrangement joins TRBV3-1 (or the pseudogene TRBV3-2) to TRBJ1-2; 9 bases are a match to TRBD1. V was clipped by 4 bases and J by 4 bases; unmatched bases: 10. Germline assignment: CDR1 LGHDT and CDR2 YNNKEL (reference sequence). This CDR3 region has 16 residues.

This clone has more than one count but fewer than ten. The chain combines TRBV10-2 with TRBJ1-6; 8 nucleotides match TRBD1. This CDR3 comprises 15 residues. Germline V gene sequence: CDR1 WSHSY, CDR2 SAAADI. J was trimmed by 4 bases and V by 5 bases; bases with no gene match: 4. CDR3 in amino acids: CASSWTGNYNSPLHF. The DNA for the CDR3 is TGCGCCAGCAGTTGGACAGGGAATTATAATTCACCCCTCCACTTT.

Remarks on this clone: An end of the junction does not agree with germline; a read error may underlie this. This sequence joins TRBV20-1 and TRBJ2-5; D gene ambiguous. From germline, CDR1 is DFQATT and CDR2 SNEGSKA (reference sequence). The CDR3 has 8 residues. In DNA, the CDR3 is TGCAGTGCTAGAGGGGCCCACTTC. This translates into CSARGAHF.

This clone was seen a single time. V usage is TRBV5-1 and J usage is TRBJ2-7, with D possibly matching TRBD2 (6 bases). The V gene's germline CDR1 is SGHRS and CDR2 YFSETQ. V lost 4 bases and J 4 bases, leaving 15 bases between the germline ends. This CDR3 contains 14 residues. For the CDR3, the DNA is TGCGCCAGCAGCACCCAGCCGGGGGTATACGAGCAGTACTTC. Protein sequence: CASSTQPGVYEQYF.

This chain joins TRBV7-6 and TRBJ2-1; a possible D gene is TRBD2 (6 bases). The CDR3 runs to 15 residues. The V gene's germline CDR1 is SGHVS and CDR2 FNYEAQ. Trimming pared 1 base from V and 8 bases from J, leaving 15 bases between. CDR3 sequence: CASSLVGGNGDEQFF. CDR3 DNA sequence: TGTGCCAGCAGCTTAGTTGGCGGGAACGGCGATGAGCAGTTCTTC. The full variable domain, its missing parts supplied by reference TRBV7-6 and TRBJ2-1, is GAGVSQSPRYKVTKRGQDVALRCDPISGHVSLYWYRQALGQGPEFLTYFNYEAQQDKSGLPNDRFSAERPEGSISTLTIQRTEQRDSAMYRCASSLVGGNGDEQFFGPGTRLTVL.

The chain combines TRBV6-5 with TRBJ1-4; 8 nucleotides align to TRBD1. V trimming: 2 bases; J trimming: 3 bases; junction bases outside the gene matches: 5. CDR1 and CDR2 (germline): MNHEY, SVGAGI. CDR3 length: 16 residues. For the CDR3, the DNA is TGTGCCAGCAGTTACACAGGGGGAGTTGCTAATGAAAAACTGTTTTTT. It is translated as CASSYTGGVANEKLFF.

The J gene is TRBJ1-3, the V gene TRBV29-1, with TRBD1 as a possible D gene (5 bases). Per the germline V gene, CDR1 is SQVTM and CDR2 is ANQGSEA. The CDR3 loop spans 14 amino acids. V gave up 6 bases and J gave up 0 bases, with 12 bases separating them. DNA of the CDR3: TGCAGCGTAACAACAGGCACCTCTGGAAACACCATATATTTT. Translating it yields CSVTTGTSGNTIYF.

The rearrangement joins TRBV4-1 to TRBJ2-6; no clear D gene. CDR3 size: 19 residues. Germline V gene lookup returns CDR1 MGHRA and CDR2 YSYEKL. V lost 2 bases and J 0 bases, leaving 17 bases between the germline ends. Here the CDR3 reads CASSQPSQAPRSGANVLTF. In DNA, the CDR3 is TGCGCCAGCAGCCAACCCAGTCAGGCGCCTCGCTCTGGGGCCAACGTCCTGACTTTC.

V usage is TRBV6-1 and J usage is TRBJ1-5, with 10 bases lining up with TRBD1. From germline, CDR1 is MNHNS and CDR2 SASEGT. The CDR3 contains 16 residues. Unmatched junction bases numbered 9, after V lost 4 bases and J lost 6 bases. Written as DNA, the CDR3 is TGTGCCAGCAGTGTCGTAGGACAGGGGGTTTCTCAGCCCCAGCATTTT. Its translation is CASSVVGQGVSQPQHF.

The chain combines TRBV6-6 with TRBJ2-7; TRBD1 matches at 8 bases. V shed 0 bases, J shed 1 base, and the junction held 5 bases outside the gene matches. The CDR3 has 16 amino acids. Germline values: CDR1 MNHNY, CDR2 SVGAGI (reference sequence). CDR3 protein: CASSYSPGQESYEQYF. The CDR3 DNA sequence: TGTGCCAGCAGTTACTCTCCGGGACAGGAGTCCTACGAGCAGTACTTC.

This rearrangement joins TRBV27 to TRBJ2-2; 9 nucleotides agree with TRBD2. This CDR3 has 18 residues. The J segment lost 1 base and the V segment lost 7 bases, leaving 13 bases of the junction unmatched. Per the germline V gene, CDR1 is MNHEY and CDR2 is SMNVEV (reference sequence). CDR3 DNA sequence: TGTGCCAGCAAGGACGAGGCTAGCGGGATCTTGAACACCGGGGAGCTGTTTTTT. Its protein is CASKDEASGILNTGELFF.

This chain uses TRBV3-1 (or the pseudogene TRBV3-2) with TRBJ2-7; D is possibly TRBD2 (5 bases). This CDR3 spans 11 amino acids. Trimming pared 4 bases from V and 11 bases from J, leaving 12 bases between. The V gene's germline CDR1 is LGHDT and CDR2 YNNKEL (reference sequence). The CDR3: CASSPGLQKYF. The CDR3 nucleotides are TGTGCCAGCAGCCCCGGACTCCAAAAGTACTTC.

This clone was found once. The V gene is TRBV6-6, the J gene TRBJ2-7; D may be TRBD2 (6 bases). This CDR3 is 16 amino acids long. CDR1 is MNHNY, CDR2 SVGAGI, per germline (reference sequence). Trimming removed 5 bases at V and 0 bases at J, with 17 bases between. The CDR3 loop is CASSQMAEGSSYEQYF. The CDR3 nucleotides read TGTGCCAGCAGTCAGATGGCGGAGGGGTCCTCCTACGAGCAGTACTTC.

The V call is TRBV29-1, the J call TRBJ1-2, with D unclear. CDR3 length: 14 amino acids. Trimming pared 5 bases from V and 5 bases from J, leaving 18 bases between. CDR1 is SQVTM and CDR2 is ANQGSEA in the germline V gene. CDR3 sequence reads: CSVLLGSEKYGYTF. DNA of the CDR3: TGCAGCGTTTTGTTGGGGAGTGAAAAATATGGCTACACCTTC.

The V call is TRBV3-1 (or the pseudogene TRBV3-2), the J call TRBJ2-1; TRBD2 matches 8 bases. The CDR3 runs to 14 residues. The junction had 5 bases not matched to a gene; V was cut back by 4 bases and J by 6 bases. The V gene's germline CDR1 is LGHDT and CDR2 YNNKEL (reference sequence). CDR3 residues: CASSPVGLANEQFF. CDR3 DNA: TGTGCCAGCAGCCCAGTAGGACTAGCCAATGAGCAGTTCTTC.